A single sample gave rise to the 18 T cell receptor beta chains below, sequenced in a study of blood T cell repertoires in COVID-19. Some clones are missing from TCRdb's copy, which holds only in-frame ones; the method was immunoSEQ multiplex PCR. The table records roughly 35,000 clones, 78% of them present only once. Sample: peripheral blood. The receptor source for this set is a man aged 80 or over with acute or convalescent COVID-19.

The chain employs TRBV20-1 and TRBJ2-5; D uncertain. There are 11 residues in the CDR3. Trimming cost V 6 bases and J 1 base, with 6 bases left between them. CDR1 and CDR2 from the germline V gene are DFQATT and SNEGSKA (reference sequence). The CDR3 DNA reads TGCAGTGCGGGCGTCCAAGAGACCCAGTACTTC. It encodes CSAGVQETQYF.

This clone was picked up one time. V gene TRBV6-5 combines with J gene TRBJ2-1, with 9 bases matching TRBD2. The V segment lost 8 bases and the J segment 8 bases; nucleotides outside the gene matches: 10. Looked up from germline, CDR1 is MNHEY and CDR2 is SVGAGI. The CDR3 is 14 amino acids. CDR3 bases: TGTGCCAGCGGAGATCTAGCGGGGCGCGATGAGCAGTTCTTC. Protein sequence: CASGDLAGRDEQFF.

The J gene is TRBJ1-2, the V gene TRBV2; TRBD1 matches at 7 bases. The CDR3 consists of 15 residues. V shed 6 bases and J 7 bases; nucleotides not matched to a gene: 14. Germline CDR1 reads SNHLY; CDR2 reads FYNNEI. Here the CDR3 reads CASRADRAEIGGYTF. The DNA for the CDR3 is TGTGCCAGCAGAGCTGACAGGGCTGAGATTGGTGGCTACACCTTC.

This clone has just one count. This rearrangement joins TRBV6-5 to TRBJ1-2; D unresolved. The CDR3 is 14 residues long. The V gene lost 7 bases and the J gene lost 4 bases, with 16 bases spanning the gap. Germline CDR1 MNHEY, CDR2 SVGAGI. The chain's CDR3 is CASTNSILLYGYTF. CDR3 bases: TGTGCCAGCACAAACTCCATACTCCTCTATGGCTACACCTTC.

The gene calls are TRBV27 and TRBJ2-7, with a weak D call TRBD2 (5 bases). In germline, CDR1 is MNHEY, CDR2 SMNVEV (reference sequence). The CDR3 has 14 residues. Trimming took 3 bases from V and 3 from J, leaving 12 bases between them. CDR3 loop: CASSLWYGNYEQYF. CDR3 bases: TGTGCCAGCAGTTTGTGGTACGGGAACTACGAGCAGTACTTC.

This sequence joins TRBV3-1 (or the pseudogene TRBV3-2) and TRBJ2-7; TRBD2 is a possible D gene (5 bases). Trimming stripped 1 base from V and 2 bases from J, with 6 bases between. Germline V gene lookup returns CDR1 LGHDT and CDR2 YNNKEL (reference sequence). The CDR3 contains 13 residues. The CDR3: CASSQVEAYEQYF. In DNA form, the CDR3 reads TGTGCCAGCAGCCAAGTGGAGGCCTACGAGCAGTACTTC.

The gene calls are TRBV2 and TRBJ2-5; tentative D call: TRBD2 (6 bases). Trimming removed 3 bases at V and 1 base at J, with 9 bases between. CDR3 size: 14 residues. CDR1 SNHLY and CDR2 FYNNEI come from the germline V gene. The CDR3 DNA follows: TGTGCCAGCAGTGAGTGGGGGGTCCAAGAGACCCAGTACTTC. It encodes CASSEWGVQETQYF.

The J gene is TRBJ1-6, the V gene TRBV4-2; 9 bases match TRBD1. Germline CDR1 is LGHNA and CDR2 is YNFKEQ. V shed 0 bases and J 5 bases; nucleotides not matched to a gene: 2. The CDR3 totals 16 residues. For the CDR3, the DNA is TGTGCCAGCAGCCAAGATGGGACAGGGAATAATTCACCCCTCCACTTT. Encoded protein: CASSQDGTGNNSPLHF.

The CDR3 region is CASTLAGGQDTQYF. The CDR3 DNA is TGTGCCAGTACTCTAGCGGGGGGGCAAGATACGCAGTATTTT. This chain joins TRBV11-2 and TRBJ2-3, with TRBD2 identical over 12 bases. CDR1 is SGHAT, CDR2 FQNNGV, per germline. V lost 9 bases, J lost 5 bases, and 6 bases stayed unmatched. This CDR3 is 14 amino acids long.

J is TRBJ2-3 and V is TRBV19; 8 bases match TRBD2. Germline V gene lookup returns CDR1 LNHDA and CDR2 SQIVND (reference sequence). The ends lost 7 bases at V and 4 bases at J; junction bases unmatched: 10. CDR3 size: 15 residues. CDR3 loop: CASNFAGGRADTQYF. The CDR3, as DNA: TGTGCCAGTAACTTTGCGGGGGGCCGAGCAGATACGCAGTATTTT.

The chain is built from TRBV4-3 and TRBJ2-3; D possibly corresponds to TRBD2 (6 bases). The V gene's germline CDR1 is LGHNA and CDR2 YSLEER. The CDR3 loop spans 17 amino acids. The ends were cut back, 0 bases at V and 0 bases at J, with 13 bases in the middle. CDR3 amino acids: CASSQDPDYRSTDTQYF. Written as DNA, the CDR3 is TGCGCCAGCAGCCAAGATCCGGACTACCGAAGCACAGATACGCAGTATTTT.

V and J are TRBV6-6 and TRBJ1-5; possibly TRBD1 for D (6 bases). Germline V gene data show CDR1 as MNHNY and CDR2 as SVGAGI (reference sequence). CDR3 length: 16 amino acids. Trimming shortened V by 10 bases and J by 0 bases, and 19 bases separated the two germline ends. CDR3: CATERGPPYSNQPQHF. The CDR3 bases are TGTGCCACCGAGCGGGGGCCTCCTTATAGCAATCAGCCCCAGCATTTT.

This clone appeared a single time. The CDR3 region has the DNA TGTGCCTGGAGTGGGGACAGGGGAAATTCACCCCTCCACTTT. Translating it yields CAWSGDRGNSPLHF. The chain has TRBV30 and TRBJ1-6; 10 bases line up with TRBD1. The ends lost 1 base at V and 7 bases at J; junction bases unmatched: 1. Germline V gene data show CDR1 as GTSNPN and CDR2 as SVGIG (reference sequence). The CDR3 loop spans 14 amino acids. Looking up the rest from reference TRBV30 and TRBJ1-6 gives the full variable domain: SQTIHQWPATLVQPVGSPLSLECTVEGTSNPNLYWYRQAAGRGLQLLFYSVGIGQISSEVPQNLSASRPQDRQFILSSKKLLLSDSGFYLCAWSGDRGNSPLHFGNGTRLTVT.

This chain uses TRBV29-1 with TRBJ2-3, with TRBD2 as a possible D gene (7 bases). The CDR3 runs to 13 residues. Deletions cut 2 bases from V and 7 bases from J, with 13 bases between. Germline assignment: CDR1 SQVTM and CDR2 ANQGSEA. CDR3 sequence reads: CSVETGGIHTQYF. The CDR3 nucleotides are TGCAGCGTTGAAACGGGGGGCATACATACGCAGTATTTT.

The chain carries TRBV7-2 and TRBJ1-6; no clear D gene. The V and J ends lost 1 base and 8 bases respectively, with 15 bases between them. The germline V gene has CDR1 SGHTA and CDR2 FQGNSA. The CDR3 contains 16 residues. The CDR3 loop reads CASSLDGSPGYSPLHF. CDR3 coding DNA: TGTGCCAGCAGCTTAGACGGTTCTCCGGGTTATTCACCCCTCCACTTT.

The chain joins TRBV5-5 to TRBJ1-4, with TRBD1 matching over 11 bases. V dropped 4 bases and J dropped 5; count of bases not matched to a gene: 4. CDR1 and CDR2 from the germline V gene are SGHKS and YYEKEE (reference sequence). The CDR3 is made up of 15 amino acids. CDR3 sequence: CASSPDRGRNEKLFF. DNA for the CDR3: TGTGCCAGCAGCCCGGACAGGGGGCGAAATGAAAAACTGTTTTTT.

This chain joins TRBV6-5 and TRBJ2-7; D possibly corresponds to TRBD1 (5 bases). CDR1 is MNHEY, CDR2 SVGAGI, per germline. The CDR3 is 12 residues long. Between the trimmed V and J ends, which lost 8 bases and 5 bases, there was a span of 13 bases. The CDR3 loop reads CASQTRVDEQYF. The CDR3 DNA sequence: TGTGCCAGCCAAACCAGGGTAGACGAGCAGTACTTC.

The CDR3 sequence: CASSSRQGPQYF. The CDR3 DNA reads TGTGCCAGCAGCTCACGACAGGGTCCGCAGTATTTT. V usage is TRBV11-2 and J usage is TRBJ2-3; 7 bases align to TRBD1. There are 12 residues in the CDR3. Germline CDR1 is SGHAT and CDR2 is FQNNGV. J gave up 10 bases and V 4 bases, and 5 bases lay outside the gene matches.